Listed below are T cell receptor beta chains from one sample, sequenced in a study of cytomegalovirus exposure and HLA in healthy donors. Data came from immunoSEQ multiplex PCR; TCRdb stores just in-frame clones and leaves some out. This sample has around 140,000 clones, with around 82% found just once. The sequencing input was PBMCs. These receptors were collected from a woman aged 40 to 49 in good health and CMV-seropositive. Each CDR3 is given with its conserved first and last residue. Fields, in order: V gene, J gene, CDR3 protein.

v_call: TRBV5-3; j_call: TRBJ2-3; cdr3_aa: CARSLGPGLAVDTQYF
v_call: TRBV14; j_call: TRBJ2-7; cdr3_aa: CASSLASGGYEQYF
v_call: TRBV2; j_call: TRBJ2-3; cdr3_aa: CASRKTWEEDTQYF
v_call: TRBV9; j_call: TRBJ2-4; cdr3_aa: CASSPRTEKNIQYF
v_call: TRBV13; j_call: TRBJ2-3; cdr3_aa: CASSLFSPTDTQYF
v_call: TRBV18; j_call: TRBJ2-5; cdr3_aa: CASSPSAGQETQYF
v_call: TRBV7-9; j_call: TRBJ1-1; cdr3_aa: CASSSKGLLMNTEAFF
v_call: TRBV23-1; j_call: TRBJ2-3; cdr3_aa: CASSQVQYTSEYTDTQYF
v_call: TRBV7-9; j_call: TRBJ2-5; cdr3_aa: CASSLAGGETQYF
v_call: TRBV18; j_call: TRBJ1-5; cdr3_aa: CASSPTTGGRQPQHF
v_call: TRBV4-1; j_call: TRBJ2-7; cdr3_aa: CASSQGTGGPFRSFEQYF
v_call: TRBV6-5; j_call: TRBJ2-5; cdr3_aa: CASSSTGGGETQYF
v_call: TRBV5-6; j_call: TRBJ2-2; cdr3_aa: CASSWTSLGTGELFF
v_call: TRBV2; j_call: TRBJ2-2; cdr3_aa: CASNLLDGELFF
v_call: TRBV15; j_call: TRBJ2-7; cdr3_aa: CATSRGGQSSYEQYF
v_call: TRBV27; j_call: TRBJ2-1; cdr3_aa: CASRLSGRKENEQFF
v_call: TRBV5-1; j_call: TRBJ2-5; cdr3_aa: CASSRDPGEETQYF
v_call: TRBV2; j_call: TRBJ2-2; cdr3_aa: CASSKQGRAGELFF
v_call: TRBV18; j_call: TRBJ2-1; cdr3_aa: CASSPALAGGDEQFF
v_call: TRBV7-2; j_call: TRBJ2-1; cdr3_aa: CASTGGGYNEQFF
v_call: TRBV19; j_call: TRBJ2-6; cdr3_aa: CASSETGTGLPGANVLTF
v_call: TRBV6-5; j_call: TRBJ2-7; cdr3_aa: CASSERDRGHEQYF
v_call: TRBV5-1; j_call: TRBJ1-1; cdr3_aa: CASSSLTGTSTEAFF
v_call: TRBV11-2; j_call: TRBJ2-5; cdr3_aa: CASSLLAGGGQETQYF
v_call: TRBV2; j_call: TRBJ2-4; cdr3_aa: CASSSRASTENIQYF
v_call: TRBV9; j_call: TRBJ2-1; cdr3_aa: CASSATSATYNEQFF
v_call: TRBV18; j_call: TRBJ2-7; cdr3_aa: CASSPQVGGAAAGNEQYF